Listed below are T cell receptor beta chains from one sample, sequenced in a study of a mutant IDH1 vaccine in newly diagnosed glioma. TCRdb keeps only in-frame clones here, not all; method: immunoSEQ multiplex PCR. The sample holds about 68,000 clones, 84% seen once. Antigens for these TCRs are unknown. Sequencing used PBMCs, obtained from a glioma patient whose treatment included an IDH1 peptide vaccine. All receptors derive from a man between 18 and 35 years old with glioma. Each CDR3 is given with its conserved first and last residue. The D gene is left open where the match is weak. Clone size is given for some rows only: seen once, a few or many times, or a class if the clone is expanded.

J gene: TRBJ2-1; clone size: few; D gene: .; V gene: TRBV9; CDR3 protein: CASSEITGDPNENEQFF; CDR3 DNA: TGTGCCAGCAGCGAGATCACCGGGGACCCGAACGAAAATGAGCAGTTCTTC
J gene: TRBJ1-1; clone size: .; D gene: .; V gene: TRBV9; CDR3 protein: CASSPQTGLGTEAFF; CDR3 DNA: TGTGCCAGCAGCCCCCAAACAGGGTTAGGAACTGAAGCTTTCTTT
J gene: TRBJ2-7; clone size: .; D gene: .; V gene: TRBV19; CDR3 protein: CASRLRDNIISYEQYF; CDR3 DNA: TGTGCCAGTAGGTTGAGGGACAACATCATCTCCTACGAGCAGTACTTC
J gene: TRBJ1-2; clone size: .; D gene: .; V gene: TRBV7-6; CDR3 protein: CASSFSQGSDGYTF; CDR3 DNA: TGTGCCAGCAGCTTCTCGCAGGGTTCTGATGGCTACACCTTC
J gene: TRBJ1-5; clone size: .; D gene: TRBD1; V gene: TRBV5-1; CDR3 protein: CASSTGTGDQPQHF; CDR3 DNA: TGCGCCAGCAGCACCGGGACAGGTGATCAGCCCCAGCATTTT
J gene: TRBJ2-7; clone size: .; D gene: TRBD2; V gene: TRBV6-6; CDR3 protein: CASSLTSGPFSYEQYF; CDR3 DNA: TGTGCCAGCAGTTTAACTAGCGGACCCTTCTCCTACGAGCAGTACTTC
J gene: TRBJ1-3; clone size: .; D gene: .; V gene: TRBV6-6; CDR3 protein: CASSQRGGALGNTIYF; CDR3 DNA: TGTGCCAGCAGCCAGAGGGGGGGGGCCCTCGGAAACACCATATATTTT
J gene: TRBJ1-2; clone size: .; D gene: .; V gene: TRBV29-1; CDR3 protein: CSAISLGRYGYTF; CDR3 DNA: TGCAGCGCTATAAGCCTGGGACGGTATGGCTACACCTTC
J gene: TRBJ1-2; clone size: .; D gene: .; V gene: TRBV30; CDR3 protein: CAWSPQLPYGYTF; CDR3 DNA: TGTGCCTGGAGTCCACAGCTGCCCTATGGCTACACCTTC
J gene: TRBJ2-3; clone size: once; D gene: .; V gene: TRBV6-6; CDR3 protein: CASSYSRAMTDTQYF; CDR3 DNA: TGTGCCAGCAGTTACTCTCGAGCAATGACAGATACGCAGTATTTT
J gene: TRBJ2-1; clone size: few; D gene: .; V gene: TRBV4-3; CDR3 protein: CASSQDNGRSNEQFF; CDR3 DNA: TGCGCCAGCAGCCAAGATAACGGGAGATCGAATGAGCAGTTCTTC
J gene: TRBJ1-1; clone size: .; D gene: .; V gene: TRBV9; CDR3 protein: CASLPLIGARNTEAFF; CDR3 DNA: TGTGCCAGCCTCCCACTCATCGGAGCCAGGAACACTGAAGCTTTCTTT
J gene: TRBJ1-5; clone size: few; D gene: TRBD1; V gene: TRBV7-9; CDR3 protein: CASTTAGQGESSNQPQHF; CDR3 DNA: TGTGCCAGCACCACTGCAGGTCAGGGGGAAAGTAGCAATCAGCCCCAGCATTTT
J gene: TRBJ1-3; clone size: .; D gene: .; V gene: TRBV30; CDR3 protein: CAWSVRSGNTIYF; CDR3 DNA: TGTGCCTGGAGTGTACGGTCAGGAAACACCATATATTTT
J gene: TRBJ1-2; clone size: .; D gene: TRBD1; V gene: TRBV6-6; CDR3 protein: CASRLTGAVQDGYTF; CDR3 DNA: TGTGCCAGCAGGCTTACAGGGGCGGTCCAGGATGGCTACACCTTC
J gene: TRBJ2-7; clone size: once; D gene: TRBD1; V gene: TRBV10-3; CDR3 protein: CAISDPTGLSYEQYF; CDR3 DNA: TGTGCCATCAGTGACCCGACAGGGCTATCCTACGAGCAGTACTTC
J gene: TRBJ2-7; clone size: .; D gene: .; V gene: TRBV30; CDR3 protein: CAWSVNGYEQYF; CDR3 DNA: TGTGCCTGGAGTGTTAATGGGTACGAGCAGTACTTC
J gene: TRBJ1-2; clone size: .; D gene: .; V gene: TRBV30; CDR3 protein: CAWSVSQVYGYTF; CDR3 DNA: TGTGCCTGGAGTGTGTCGCAGGTCTATGGCTACACCTTC
J gene: TRBJ2-1; clone size: .; D gene: .; V gene: TRBV19; CDR3 protein: CASKQGGNEQFF; CDR3 DNA: TGTGCCTCTAAGCAAGGGGGCAATGAGCAGTTCTTC
J gene: TRBJ2-3; clone size: .; D gene: .; V gene: TRBV30; CDR3 protein: CAWSPQGDTQYF; CDR3 DNA: TGTGCCTGGAGTCCCCAAGGTGATACGCAGTATTTT
J gene: TRBJ2-7; clone size: .; D gene: TRBD1; V gene: TRBV12-5; CDR3 protein: CASGSGTGHSYEQYF; CDR3 DNA: TGTGCTAGTGGCTCCGGGACAGGGCACTCCTACGAGCAGTACTTC
J gene: TRBJ2-4; clone size: .; D gene: .; V gene: TRBV29-1; CDR3 protein: CSETTGNFKNIQYF; CDR3 DNA: TGCAGCGAGACGACAGGAAACTTCAAAAACATTCAGTACTTC
J gene: TRBJ1-5; clone size: medium-sized; D gene: TRBD1; V gene: TRBV7-2; CDR3 protein: CASSLERGQRQPQHF; CDR3 DNA: TGTGCCAGCAGCTTAGAGAGGGGGCAGAGGCAGCCCCAGCATTTT
J gene: TRBJ2-1; clone size: .; D gene: TRBD2; V gene: TRBV7-3; CDR3 protein: CASSPLISGGPAEQFF; CDR3 DNA: TGTGCCAGCAGCCCCCTGATTAGCGGGGGGCCGGCTGAGCAGTTCTTC
J gene: TRBJ1-2; clone size: .; D gene: .; V gene: TRBV4-2; CDR3 protein: CASSQMDGYTF; CDR3 DNA: TGTGCCAGCAGCCAGATGGATGGCTACACCTTC
J gene: TRBJ2-1; clone size: once; D gene: .; V gene: TRBV9; CDR3 protein: CASSAKSSGSNEQFF; CDR3 DNA: TGTGCCAGCAGCGCCAAGTCAAGTGGCAGCAATGAGCAGTTCTTC
J gene: TRBJ2-3; clone size: .; D gene: .; V gene: TRBV9; CDR3 protein: CASSVAPLATQYF; CDR3 DNA: TGTGCCAGCAGCGTAGCCCCCCTCGCTACGCAGTATTTT
J gene: TRBJ2-7; clone size: .; D gene: .; V gene: TRBV20-1; CDR3 protein: CSARPVYEQYF; CDR3 DNA: TGCAGTGCTAGACCCGTCTACGAGCAGTACTTC
J gene: TRBJ2-3; clone size: .; D gene: TRBD2; V gene: TRBV9; CDR3 protein: CASSVGGRTDTQYF; CDR3 DNA: TGTGCCAGCAGCGTAGGCGGGAGGACAGATACGCAGTATTTT
J gene: TRBJ2-7; clone size: .; D gene: .; V gene: TRBV19; CDR3 protein: CASSLGTYSPYEQYF; CDR3 DNA: TGTGCCAGTAGCCTCGGGACTTATTCCCCCTACGAGCAGTACTTC
J gene: TRBJ1-2; clone size: .; D gene: .; V gene: TRBV28; CDR3 protein: CASSFPGKVLGYTF; CDR3 DNA: TGTGCCAGCAGTTTTCCAGGGAAAGTATTAGGCTACACCTTC
J gene: TRBJ2-2; clone size: .; D gene: TRBD2; V gene: TRBV7-9; CDR3 protein: CASSLRPSGSPGELFF; CDR3 DNA: TGTGCCAGCAGCTTACGGCCTAGCGGGAGCCCCGGGGAGCTGTTTTTT
J gene: TRBJ1-1; clone size: once; D gene: .; V gene: TRBV7-9; CDR3 protein: CASSFEPTTEAFF; CDR3 DNA: TGTGCCAGCAGCTTCGAGCCGACCACTGAAGCTTTCTTT
J gene: TRBJ1-1; clone size: once; D gene: .; V gene: TRBV19; CDR3 protein: CASSMGAGNTEAFF; CDR3 DNA: TGTGCCAGTAGTATGGGGGCAGGGAACACTGAAGCTTTCTTT
J gene: TRBJ2-7; clone size: .; D gene: TRBD2; V gene: TRBV19; CDR3 protein: CASSGVASGSSYEQYF; CDR3 DNA: TGTGCCAGTAGTGGGGTCGCTAGCGGGAGCTCCTACGAGCAGTACTTC
J gene: TRBJ2-7; clone size: .; D gene: TRBD1; V gene: TRBV6-4; CDR3 protein: CASRGQGSSYEQYF; CDR3 DNA: TGTGCCAGCAGGGGACAGGGAAGCTCCTACGAGCAGTACTTC
J gene: TRBJ1-2; clone size: .; D gene: TRBD1; V gene: TRBV7-8; CDR3 protein: CASSLVPGGYGYTF; CDR3 DNA: TGTGCCAGCAGCTTAGTTCCAGGGGGTTATGGCTACACCTTC
J gene: TRBJ1-2; clone size: .; D gene: .; V gene: TRBV30; CDR3 protein: CAWSVLGLGTF; CDR3 DNA: TGTGCCTGGAGTGTACTCGGGCTCGGCACCTTC
J gene: TRBJ2-2; clone size: few; D gene: .; V gene: TRBV7-7; CDR3 protein: CAIRQKNTGELFF; CDR3 DNA: TGTGCTATCAGGCAGAAGAACACCGGGGAGCTGTTTTTT
J gene: TRBJ2-7; clone size: .; D gene: .; V gene: TRBV5-1; CDR3 protein: CASSLHGGINEQYF; CDR3 DNA: TGCGCCAGCAGCCTACATGGGGGGATCAACGAGCAGTACTTC
J gene: TRBJ1-1; clone size: .; D gene: .; V gene: TRBV23-1; CDR3 protein: CASSHRVGAEAFF; CDR3 DNA: TGCGCCAGCAGTCACCGGGTGGGTGCTGAAGCTTTCTTT
J gene: TRBJ1-1; clone size: .; D gene: .; V gene: TRBV5-4; CDR3 protein: CASSLLDAVGNTEAFF; CDR3 DNA: TGTGCCAGCAGCTTGCTGGATGCGGTGGGGAACACTGAAGCTTTCTTT
J gene: TRBJ2-5; clone size: .; D gene: .; V gene: TRBV19; CDR3 protein: CASSRDRPETQYF; CDR3 DNA: TGTGCCAGTAGTAGAGACAGGCCGGAGACCCAGTACTTC
J gene: TRBJ1-2; clone size: .; D gene: TRBD1; V gene: TRBV28; CDR3 protein: CASLRGGGANGYTF; CDR3 DNA: TGTGCCAGCCTCCGGGGAGGGGGCGCAAATGGCTACACCTTC
J gene: TRBJ1-1; clone size: .; D gene: .; V gene: TRBV6-1; CDR3 protein: CASLGGWGEAFF; CDR3 DNA: TGTGCCAGTCTCGGGGGCTGGGGTGAAGCTTTCTTT
J gene: TRBJ2-2; clone size: .; D gene: .; V gene: TRBV2; CDR3 protein: CASSDLRGKTGELFF; CDR3 DNA: TGTGCCAGCAGTGATCTTAGGGGGAAGACCGGGGAGCTGTTTTTT
J gene: TRBJ2-6; clone size: .; D gene: .; V gene: TRBV7-9; CDR3 protein: CASSSAVHSGANVLTF; CDR3 DNA: TGTGCCAGCAGCTCGGCCGTTCACTCTGGGGCCAACGTCCTGACTTTC
J gene: TRBJ2-1; clone size: .; D gene: TRBD2; V gene: TRBV9; CDR3 protein: CASSVEGLGTNEQFF; CDR3 DNA: TGTGCCAGCAGCGTAGAAGGACTAGGAACAAATGAGCAGTTCTTC
J gene: TRBJ2-7; clone size: .; D gene: TRBD1; V gene: TRBV2; CDR3 protein: CASSGYRGSSYEQYF; CDR3 DNA: TGTGCCAGCAGTGGATACAGGGGGAGCTCCTACGAGCAGTACTTC
J gene: TRBJ1-2; clone size: .; D gene: .; V gene: TRBV4-3; CDR3 protein: CASSQERHYGYTF; CDR3 DNA: TGCGCCAGCAGCCAAGAAAGGCATTATGGCTACACCTTC
J gene: TRBJ1-1; clone size: .; D gene: .; V gene: TRBV6-4; CDR3 protein: CASRPSVVDTEAFF; CDR3 DNA: TGTGCCAGCAGACCATCCGTAGTGGACACTGAAGCTTTCTTT
J gene: TRBJ2-3; clone size: .; D gene: .; V gene: TRBV7-7; CDR3 protein: CASSLGLGRGDTQYF; CDR3 DNA: TGTGCTAGCAGCCTAGGACTAGGAAGGGGGGATACGCAGTATTTT
J gene: TRBJ2-2; clone size: .; D gene: .; V gene: TRBV7-2; CDR3 protein: CASSQGFMANTGELFF; CDR3 DNA: TGTGCCAGCAGCCAGGGGTTTATGGCGAACACCGGGGAGCTGTTTTTT